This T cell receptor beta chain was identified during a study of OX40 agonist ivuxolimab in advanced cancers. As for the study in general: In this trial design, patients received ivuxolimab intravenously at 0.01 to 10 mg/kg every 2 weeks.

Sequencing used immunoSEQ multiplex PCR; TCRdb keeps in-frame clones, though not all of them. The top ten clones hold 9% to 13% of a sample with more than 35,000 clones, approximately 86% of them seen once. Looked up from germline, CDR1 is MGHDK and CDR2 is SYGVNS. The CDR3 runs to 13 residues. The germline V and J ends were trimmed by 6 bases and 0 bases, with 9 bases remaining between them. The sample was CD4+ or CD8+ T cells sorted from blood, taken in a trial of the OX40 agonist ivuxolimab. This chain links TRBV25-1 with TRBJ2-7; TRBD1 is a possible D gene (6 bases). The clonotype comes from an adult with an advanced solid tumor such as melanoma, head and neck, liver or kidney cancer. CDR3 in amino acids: CASSLDSSYEQYF. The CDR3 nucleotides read TGTGCCAGCAGCTTGGACAGCTCCTACGAGCAGTACTTC.